This record concerns one TCR beta chain sequence. Its binding antigen is unknown. It has no much larger one-base neighbor in the sample; base qualities were not kept. Spanning cysteine to phenylalanine, the CDR3 consists of 15 amino acids. CDR3 DNA is the only sequence kept; it has 45 bases, read in frame from the first base. V sheds 1 base and J sheds 4 bases, leaving 13 bases between their ends. The germline V gene (reference sequence) provides CDR1 LNHDA and CDR2 SQIVND. The donors were healthy, HIV-negative adults who had no recently reported acute infections or vaccinations. Only Caucasian adults living in Nashville, Tennessee, USA were represented among the donors. CD4+ T cells were enriched through magnetic negative selection, after which naive cells were positively selected on CD45RA and the remaining negative fraction served as the memory subset. Blood was collected by leukapheresis, and PBMCs were isolated by Ficoll-Histopaque density gradient centrifugation and then cryopreserved in liquid nitrogen vapor phase. Analytical flow cytometry was used to check the purity and quantity of each magnetically sorted T cell population. Genomic DNA was isolated from every sorted fraction and measured by UV absorbance on a Nanodrop 2000c.

Using the deep immunoSEQ assay, multiplex PCR amplified TCR CDR3 regions from genomic DNA. Extracted genomic DNA from each cell subset was distributed evenly across all wells of several immunoSEQ 96-well plates, and each plate was treated as a replicate. For sorted subsets, around 200 ng genomic DNA, equal to about 30,000 T cell genomes, was loaded into each replicate PCR. Purified libraries were quantified with a Qubit 3.0 fluorometer, sized on a Bioanalyzer 2100, and re-quantified with the KAPA Library Quantification kit. Every immunoSEQ 96-well plate was sequenced on a separate single-read 150-cycle Illumina NextSeq 550 flow cell. The study's processing was this. The immunoSEQ output contained only junctional sequences without quality scores, so filtering could not match that applied to full-length reads. Sequences were annotated with PyIR, a Python wrapper for IgBLAST v1.9, using IMGT germline references to assign V/J genes and CDR3. Reads with weak V/J assignments (E-value above 1e-6), missing CDR3, stop codons, out-of-frame junctions, or ambiguous translated residues were removed. V3J clonotypes were defined as sequences sharing an identical inferred V gene, J gene, and CDR3 amino acid sequence. The percentage overlap between two repertoires was calculated by dividing the number of shared unique clonotypes by the size of the smaller repertoire. RTK rarefaction, the Chao1 estimator, and Recon v2.1 estimates of unobserved clonotypes were used to assess repertoire richness. OLGA was used to compute generation probabilities for all TCRbeta clonotypes that the gDNA method yielded from a few donors. Not all clones reach the TCRdb copy of this immuneACCESS table, which keeps in-frame sequences only. Checked studies attribute under half of the gap to unresolved V genes and leave the rest unexplained. D and trimming come from the DNA, and the V and J calls and clone size come from that table. This sample comprises 2 million to 3 million clones, around 94% of them detected only once. The ten top clones hold over 0.12% of the sample.

These data belong to a study of shared clonotypes between healthy human individuals (TCRdb year 2020). Regarding the study in general: A couple of women and a few men aged 18 to 49 years were included in the cohort. For each donor, three plates each were used for CD4 naive and CD4 memory, two plates were used for CD8 naive, and one plate was used for CD8 memory. The study deeply sequenced blood TCR repertoires of five healthy adults to estimate repertoire size and the extent of clonotype sharing between individuals. To increase sequencing depth and limit assay-specific biases, different laboratories used diverse techniques to prepare libraries and sequence TCR repertoires. Each donor's leukapheresis produced roughly between roughly 0.94 and 9.5 billion PBMCs. Summary of the overall study and its limitations: Compared with non-shared clonotypes, the clonotypes found in all four sorted-subset donors had higher generation probabilities. Rarefaction of sorted-subset datasets indicated incomplete sequencing despite the large sequencing depth. Sampling was restricted to blood, and TCR repertoires in tissue are likely to differ from TCR repertoires in blood. Naive subsets generally had larger estimated clonotype richness than memory subsets. Pairwise subsampling indicated that sequencing depth was expected to affect the degree of clonotype sharing among donors. About 5% of naive CD4, around 4% of naive CD8, approximately 2% of memory CD4, and approximately 0.39% of memory CD8 clonotypes were shared across a few donors. The genetic and exposure-history diversity represented was limited by the small number of donors.

This chain joins TRBV19 to TRBJ1-2; D gene: possibly TRBD1, on 6 matching bases. The source material was naive CD4+ T cells sorted from blood. Taken with the paper, the label for cell subset or site translates to: CD45RA+ positively selected. This TCR was recovered from a man between 18 and 29 years old in good health. The DNA sequence follows: TGTGCCAGTAGTATAGGTCAGACAGGACGCTATGGCTACACCTTC. Its protein product is CASSIGQTGRYGYTF.